Listed here are 8 T cell receptor beta chains from one sample, sequenced in a study of T cell responses to AZD1222 COVID-19 vaccine. TCRdb keeps only in-frame clones here, not all; method: immunoSEQ multiplex PCR. In the table there are more than 90,000 clones, around nine tenths of which are singletons. Sample: peripheral blood, taken 28 days after the second AZD1222 dose. The receptors stem from an adult who received the AZD1222 COVID-19 vaccine.

The rearrangement links TRBV19 to TRBJ1-2; TRBD1 is a possible D gene (5 bases). Trimming removed 6 bases from V and 2 bases from J, with 16 bases in between. Germline CDR1 reads LNHDA; CDR2 reads SQIVND (reference sequence). This CDR3 has 15 amino acids. In nucleotides, the CDR3 is TGTGCCAGTAGCTCCCAGGGCAGCCGAAACTATGGCTACACCTTC. It is translated as CASSSQGSRNYGYTF.

The rearrangement links TRBV25-1 to TRBJ2-2; 14 bases fit TRBD2. The CDR3 runs to 13 residues. The germline V gene encodes CDR1 MGHDK and CDR2 SYGVNS. The CDR3 DNA reads as TGTGCTACTGGACTAGCGGGAGGTGGGGAGCTGTTTTTT. It codes for CATGLAGGGELFF.

This clone was recorded only once. The chain combines TRBV3-1 (or the pseudogene TRBV3-2) with TRBJ2-7; 14 bases align to TRBD2. CDR3 length equals 15 residues. CDR1 and CDR2 from the germline V gene are LGHDT and YNNKEL (reference sequence). Germline trimming cut 4 bases from V and 3 bases from J; bases unmatched to any gene: 2. The CDR3 DNA reads as TGTGCCAGCAGCCGCGGACTAGCGGGAGGCTACGAGCAGTACTTC. Translated, it gives CASSRGLAGGYEQYF.

This sequence joins TRBV7-2 and TRBJ2-1; 15 bases are shared with TRBD2. With 3 bases clipped from V and 3 bases from J, the junction kept 6 bases outside the gene matches. Germline values: CDR1 SGHTA, CDR2 FQGNSA. This CDR3 has 18 amino acids. CDR3 in amino acids: CASSLEGTSGRYYNEQFF. The CDR3 coding sequence is TGTGCCAGCAGCTTGGAAGGGACTAGCGGGAGGTACTACAATGAGCAGTTCTTC.

This clone was found once. J is TRBJ1-5 and V is TRBV30; D ambiguous. This CDR3 is 14 amino acids long. Germline CDR1 reads GTSNPN; CDR2 reads SVGIG (reference sequence). The V end was cut by 0 bases, the J end by 5 bases, with 11 bases between. CDR3 region: CAWSVASGDQPQHF. Here the CDR3 DNA reads TGTGCCTGGAGTGTTGCCTCCGGGGATCAGCCCCAGCATTTT.

The chain recombines TRBV5-4 with TRBJ1-3; D call uncertain. The germline V and J ends were trimmed by 0 bases and 1 base, with 14 bases remaining between them. CDR1 is SGHNT, CDR2 YYREEE, per germline (reference sequence). There are 17 residues in the CDR3. CDR3 protein: CASSLAFSWVSGNTIYF. CDR3 bases: TGTGCCAGCAGCTTGGCCTTTTCTTGGGTGTCTGGAAACACCATATATTTT.

The chain links TRBV4-1 to TRBJ2-1; D gene uncertain. Trimming cost V 3 bases and J 9 bases, with 3 bases left between them. Germline V lookup: CDR1 MGHRA, CDR2 YSYEKL. The CDR3 sequence is 10 residues long. The CDR3 here is CASSHTEQFF. The CDR3 DNA reads as TGCGCCAGCAGCCATACTGAGCAGTTCTTC.

The CDR3 region is CASSLGLQVDGYTF. The CDR3 nucleotides are TGCGCCAGCAGCTTGGGGCTACAGGTTGATGGCTACACCTTC. The chain is built from TRBV5-1 and TRBJ1-2, with D possibly TRBD1 on 5 matching bases. CDR3 length: 14 amino acids. V lost 0 bases and J 6 bases, leaving 12 bases between the germline ends. Germline loops: CDR1 SGHRS, CDR2 YFSETQ.